This TCR beta chain was sequenced for a study of cytomegalovirus exposure and HLA in healthy donors. General study findings and limits: Using the classifier, cytomegalovirus status was reportedly diagnosed with high specificity and sensitivity.

Profiled with immunoSEQ multiplex PCR; TCRdb holds only in-frame clones, not every one. Of under 150,000 clones in the sample, around 87% were seen once. Of note for this clone: Antigen specificity is unknown.

The CDR3 is made up of 14 amino acids. The V gene end was trimmed by 5 bases and the J gene end by 1 base; junction bases not matched to a gene: 1. Germline CDR1 SGDLS, CDR2 YYNGEE. The chain has TRBV9 and TRBJ2-1, with 9 nucleotides matching TRBD1. The receptor's source is a young man in good health and CMV-seropositive. Sequenced sample: PBMCs. The CDR3 protein is CASRGQGSYNEQFF. As DNA, the CDR3 is TGTGCCAGCAGGGGACAGGGATCCTACAATGAGCAGTTCTTC.